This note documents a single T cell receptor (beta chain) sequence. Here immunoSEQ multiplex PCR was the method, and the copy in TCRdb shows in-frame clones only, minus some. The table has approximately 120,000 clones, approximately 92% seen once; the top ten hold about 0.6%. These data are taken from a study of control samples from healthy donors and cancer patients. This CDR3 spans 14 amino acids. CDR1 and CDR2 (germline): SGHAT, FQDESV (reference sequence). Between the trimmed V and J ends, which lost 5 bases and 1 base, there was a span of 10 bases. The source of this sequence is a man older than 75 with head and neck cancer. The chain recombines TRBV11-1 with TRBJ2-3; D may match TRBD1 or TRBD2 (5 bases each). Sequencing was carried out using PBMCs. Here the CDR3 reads CASSPGAGTDTQYF. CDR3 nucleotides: TGTGCCAGCAGCCCCGGGGCGGGCACAGATACGCAGTATTTT.